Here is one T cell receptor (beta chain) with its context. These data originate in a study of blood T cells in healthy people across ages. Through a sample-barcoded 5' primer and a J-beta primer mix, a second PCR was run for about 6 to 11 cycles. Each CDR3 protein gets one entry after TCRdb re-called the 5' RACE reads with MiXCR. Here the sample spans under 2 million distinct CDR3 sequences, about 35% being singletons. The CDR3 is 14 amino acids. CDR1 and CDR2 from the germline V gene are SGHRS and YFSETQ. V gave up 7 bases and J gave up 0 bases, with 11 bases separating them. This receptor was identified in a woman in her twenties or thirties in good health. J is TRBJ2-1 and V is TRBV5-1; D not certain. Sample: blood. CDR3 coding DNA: TGCGCCAGCGCCCCTCCGAGCTCCTACAATGAGCAGTTCTTC. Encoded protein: CASAPPSSYNEQFF.